This T cell receptor beta chain is from a study of T cells in narcolepsy. Sequencing used immunoSEQ multiplex PCR; TCRdb keeps in-frame clones, though not all of them. This sample carries tens of thousands of clones, approximately 80% of them seen once, and the ten largest clones take roughly 1.3%. Concerning this clone itself: Its antigen is currently unknown.

The CDR3 covers 15 residues. Germline values: CDR1 SGHTA, CDR2 FQGTGA. Unmatched junction bases numbered 6, after V lost 5 bases and J lost 6 bases. Broader study findings: HCRT-specific and TRIB2-specific autoreactive clonotypes appeared among same-patient CSF and blood CD4+ clonotypes.

This chain connects TRBV7-3 to TRBJ2-1; 11 positions match TRBD2. Sequencing was done on a sample of CD45RA- memory CD4+ T cells from PBMCs. This receptor was identified in a human donor with narcolepsy. CDR3 sequence (DNA): TGTGCCAGCAGCCCAAGACTAGCGGGGTCCAATGAGCAGTTCTTC. Its protein is CASSPRLAGSNEQFF.